This T cell receptor beta chain was observed in a study of T cells after posttransplantation cyclophosphamide (dated by TCRdb to 2016 to 2018). The study in broad terms: Using TRB sequencing, the study followed how the T cell repertoire rebuilt after myeloablative bone marrow transplantation with posttransplantation cyclophosphamide given as GVHD prophylaxis. Blood from all 30 or so PTCy patients who had 1-year posttransplant specimens underwent TRB sequencing. Up to 3 additional blood samples from 2 to 5.2 years after transplant were also TRB-sequenced in 3 patients, as was pretransplant blood from several patients. Because TRA and TRB clonality correlated tightly in about 9 samples, the subsequent TCR analyses were limited to TRB only. Samples from 30 to 35 PTCy-treated patients, along with samples from 16 of their related bone marrow donors, underwent antigen receptor sequencing. Public TRB sequences were compared against a database of over 3,000 sequences linked to responses to pathogens, tumor antigens, self-antigens and alloantigens. Summary of the overall study and its limitations: Donor-recipient similarity was low at 1-2 months but rose over the first year, and later blood repertoires were often dominated by donor CD8+ memory clones. The TRB repertoires of T cells infiltrating skin or GI tract showed only limited overlap with the TRB repertoires of T cells in blood. Across the 45 patients, TRB clonality was highly associated with recipient CMV seropositivity and CMV reactivation, and diversity with PTCy was similar to that in the CNI/methotrexate controls.

Genomic DNA was the input for TRB sequencing, which was run either with the immunoSEQ assay at survey resolution or with the hsTCRB kit. Concerning the study's data processing: The immunoSEQ software handled initial read processing, and the LymphoSeq R package was used for repertoire analyses. Clonality was computed as 1 minus normalized Shannon entropy; Gini coefficient was also calculated for each TRB dataset. Phenotypes of unsorted samples were inferred by mapping TRB sequences from sorted subsets of the recipient or donor onto unsorted samples of the same recipient. TCRdb provides this immuneACCESS table in a form limited to in-frame rearrangements. Some clones are lacking; in checked studies, under half of them reflect an unresolved V gene, and why the rest are absent is not known. V and J calls and clone size are those listed in that table; D and trimming were worked out from the DNA. The table puts some 31,000 clones in this sample, none counted just once. The ten largest clones take up 4.5% to 5% of the sample.

The junction carries 8 bases between V and J, which are trimmed by 4 bases and 6 bases respectively. Reading the germline V gene gives CDR1 SGHRS and CDR2 YFSETQ. From the cysteine up to the phenylalanine, the CDR3 has a length of 13 residues. Only the CDR3 portion is preserved as DNA: 39 bases, with reading frame beginning at the first base. Related bone marrow donors provided peripheral blood samples on the day of marrow donation. Peripheral blood and bone marrow mononuclear cells were isolated by Ficoll-Hypaque density centrifugation and cryopreserved. At least ten counts were recorded for this clone. It lacks a known antigen. No quality values exist for individual bases; no much larger clone is one base distant.

Sequenced sample: PBMCs. The source of this sequence is a woman in her 30s in good health and a related stem cell transplant donor. The sequence links TRBV5-1 to TRBJ1-6, with TRBD1 perhaps the D gene, on 5 matching bases. The CDR3 protein sequence reads: CASSRDSNSPLHF. The sequenced DNA: TGCGCCAGCAGCAGAGACAGTAATTCACCCCTCCACTTT.